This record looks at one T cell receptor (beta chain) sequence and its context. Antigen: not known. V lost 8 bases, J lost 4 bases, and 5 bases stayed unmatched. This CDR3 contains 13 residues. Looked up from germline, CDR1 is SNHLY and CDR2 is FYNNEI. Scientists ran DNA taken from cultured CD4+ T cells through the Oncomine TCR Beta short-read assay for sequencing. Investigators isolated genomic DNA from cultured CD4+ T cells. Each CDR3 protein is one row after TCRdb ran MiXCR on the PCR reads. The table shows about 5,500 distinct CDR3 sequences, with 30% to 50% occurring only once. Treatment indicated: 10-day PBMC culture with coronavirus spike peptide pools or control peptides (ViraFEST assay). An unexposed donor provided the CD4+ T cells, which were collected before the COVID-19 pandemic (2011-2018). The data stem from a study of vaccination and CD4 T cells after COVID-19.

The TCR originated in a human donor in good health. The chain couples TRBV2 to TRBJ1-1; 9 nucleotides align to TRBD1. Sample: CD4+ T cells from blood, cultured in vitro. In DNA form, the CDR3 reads TGTGCCAGCGGGACAGGGCCGAGCACTGAAGCTTTCTTT. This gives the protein CASGTGPSTEAFF.